Listed here are 10 T cell receptor beta chains from one sample, sequenced in a study of blood T cell repertoires in COVID-19. The data were produced by immunoSEQ multiplex PCR, yet TCRdb's version contains in-frame clones alone and is incomplete. The table has hundreds of thousands of clones, about 83% seen once; the top ten hold 8% to 10%. The sequencing input was peripheral blood. The receptors stem from a woman aged 45-59 years who had recovered from COVID-19.

The chain employs TRBV27 and TRBJ2-1; possibly TRBD1 for D (7 bases). CDR1 MNHEY and CDR2 SMNVEV come from the germline V gene (reference sequence). The V and J ends lost 1 base and 4 bases respectively, with 17 bases between them. The CDR3 sequence is 17 residues long. CDR3 bases: TGTGCCAGCAGTTTATTTTCTGGGGCAGGGGGGTACAATGAGCAGTTCTTC. It is translated as CASSLFSGAGGYNEQFF.

This chain joins TRBV7-3 and TRBJ1-2; possibly TRBD1 for D (5 bases). The germline CDR1 and CDR2 sequences are SGHTA and FQGTGA. The CDR3 contains 14 residues. The V end lost 5 bases, the J end lost 0 bases, and 10 bases lay between the germline ends. The CDR3 coding sequence is TGTGCCAGCAGCCCCACAGGAGCTAACTATGGCTACACCTTC. Protein: CASSPTGANYGYTF.

This chain joins TRBV3-1 (or the pseudogene TRBV3-2) and TRBJ2-5, with TRBD2 identical over 10 bases. CDR1 is LGHDT, CDR2 YNNKEL, per germline (reference sequence). The V gene end was trimmed by 4 bases and the J gene end by 5 bases; junction bases not matched to a gene: 7. This CDR3 has 15 residues. The CDR3 nucleotides read TGTGCCAGCAGCCGACTTAGCGGGAGGAGTGAGACCCAGTACTTC. Protein sequence: CASSRLSGRSETQYF.

In DNA form, the CDR3 reads TGCGCCAGCACGGCAGGGGGCTACGAGCAGTACTTC. Its translation is CASTAGGYEQYF. V and J are TRBV5-1 and TRBJ2-7; 7 bases align to TRBD1. Trimming cost V 6 bases and J 3 bases; bases outside gene matches: 3. Germline assignment: CDR1 SGHRS and CDR2 YFSETQ. There are 12 residues in the CDR3. Complete variable domain (other parts from reference TRBV5-1 and TRBJ2-7): KAGVTQTPRYLIKTRGQQVTLSCSPISGHRSVSWYQQTPGQGLQFLFEYFSETQRNKGNFPGRFSGRQFSNSRSEMNVSTLELGDSALYLCASTAGGYEQYFGPGTRLTVT.

This clone was observed a single time. The genes are TRBV19 and TRBJ2-3; TRBD2 aligns across 8 bases. The V and J ends lost 1 base and 5 bases, in that order; junction bases with no gene match: 5. This CDR3 comprises 15 residues. Germline V lookup: CDR1 LNHDA, CDR2 SQIVND (reference sequence). The CDR3 loop reads CASSIAGGGIDTQYF. The CDR3 region has the DNA TGTGCCAGTAGTATAGCGGGCGGGGGGATAGATACGCAGTATTTT. The variable domain in full, completed from reference TRBV19 and TRBJ2-3, reads DGGITQSPKYLFRKEGQNVTLSCEQNLNHDAMYWYRQDPGQGLRLIYYSQIVNDFQKGDIAEGYSVSREKKESFPLTVTSAQKNPTAFYLCASSIAGGGIDTQYFGPGTRLTVL.

This chain links TRBV19 with TRBJ2-4, with TRBD1 matching 8 bases. The V segment lost 3 bases and the J segment 7 bases; nucleotides outside the gene matches: 2. CDR1 LNHDA and CDR2 SQIVND come from the germline V gene (reference sequence). This CDR3 region has 13 residues. CDR3: CASSIGQGNIQYF. The CDR3 DNA follows: TGTGCCAGTAGTATCGGACAGGGTAACATTCAGTACTTC.

This chain uses TRBV23-1 with TRBJ1-5, with TRBD1 matching 8 bases. TRBV23-1 falls under the ORF class, with uncertain function. CDR3 length equals 14 residues. After removal of 6 bases from V and 5 bases from J, the junction contained 6 bases not matched to a gene. The CDR3 sequence is CASRGQASYQPQHF. In nucleotides, the CDR3 is TGCGCCAGCAGGGGACAGGCCTCTTATCAGCCCCAGCATTTT.

The CDR3 is CASSLRTYWDTQYF. CDR3 nucleotides: TGTGCCAGCAGTTTACGGACTTATTGGGATACGCAGTATTTT. This chain joins TRBV27 and TRBJ2-3; weak D call: TRBD2 (5 bases). The V gene's germline CDR1 is MNHEY and CDR2 SMNVEV (reference sequence). This CDR3 spans 14 amino acids. Trimming removed 2 bases at V and 6 bases at J, with 12 bases between.

The chain couples TRBV2 to TRBJ1-2; 7 positions match TRBD1. The germline V gene encodes CDR1 SNHLY and CDR2 FYNNEI. With V trimmed by 4 bases and J by 5 bases, 10 bases remained unmatched. The length of the CDR3 is 15 residues. The DNA of the CDR3 is TGTGCCAGCAGTGTTGGGGGGACAGAAAAATATGGCTACACCTTC. Amino acid sequence: CASSVGGTEKYGYTF.

The rearrangement uses TRBV28 and TRBJ1-2; maybe TRBD1 (5 bases). Germline V gives CDR1 MDHEN, CDR2 SYDVKM. CDR3 length equals 14 residues. With 2 bases removed from V and 0 bases from J, the gap between germline ends came to 7 bases. This chain's CDR3 is CASSLGAANYGYTF. As DNA, the CDR3 is TGTGCCAGCAGTTTAGGGGCGGCTAACTATGGCTACACCTTC.